This T cell receptor (beta chain) was observed in a study of shared clonotypes between healthy human individuals. About the study: Donors consisted of two women and a few men between 18 and 49. General observations from the study: Memory subsets generally showed smaller estimated richness than naive subsets did.

The protocol was immunoSEQ multiplex PCR, while the TCRdb copy is restricted to in-frame clones and leaves out a portion. The sample has roughly 2 million clones, 95% seen once. About this clone itself: The antigen remains unidentified. This sample includes further DNA sequences coding for the same CDR3.

Everyone who donated was a Caucasian adult who lived in Nashville, Tennessee. CDR1 is GTSNPN, CDR2 SVGIG, per germline (reference sequence). V dropped 1 base and J dropped 3 bases, with 6 bases sitting between them. The CDR3 contains 13 residues. V gene TRBV30 combines with J gene TRBJ1-4, with D tentatively TRBD1 (5 bases). The sequenced material came from naive CD4+ T cells sorted from blood. Subset reported: CD45RA+ positively selected. The TCR comes from a man between 18 and 35 years old in good health. CDR3: CAWSGGSNEKLFF. The CDR3 coding sequence is TGTGCCTGGAGTGGGGGGTCTAATGAAAAACTGTTTTTT.